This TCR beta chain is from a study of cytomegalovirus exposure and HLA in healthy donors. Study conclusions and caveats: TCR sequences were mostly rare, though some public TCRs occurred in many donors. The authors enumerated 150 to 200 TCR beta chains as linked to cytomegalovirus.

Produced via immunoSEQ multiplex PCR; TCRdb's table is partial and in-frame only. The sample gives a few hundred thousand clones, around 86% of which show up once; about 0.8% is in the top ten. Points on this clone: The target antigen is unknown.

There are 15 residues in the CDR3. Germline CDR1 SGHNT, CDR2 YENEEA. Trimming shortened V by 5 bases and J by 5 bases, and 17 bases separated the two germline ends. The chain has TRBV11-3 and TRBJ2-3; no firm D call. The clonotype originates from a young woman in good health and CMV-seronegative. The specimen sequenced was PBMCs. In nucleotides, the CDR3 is TGTGCCAGCAGCGACCCAAAGGCTTCAGGAGATACGCAGTATTTT. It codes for CASSDPKASGDTQYF.